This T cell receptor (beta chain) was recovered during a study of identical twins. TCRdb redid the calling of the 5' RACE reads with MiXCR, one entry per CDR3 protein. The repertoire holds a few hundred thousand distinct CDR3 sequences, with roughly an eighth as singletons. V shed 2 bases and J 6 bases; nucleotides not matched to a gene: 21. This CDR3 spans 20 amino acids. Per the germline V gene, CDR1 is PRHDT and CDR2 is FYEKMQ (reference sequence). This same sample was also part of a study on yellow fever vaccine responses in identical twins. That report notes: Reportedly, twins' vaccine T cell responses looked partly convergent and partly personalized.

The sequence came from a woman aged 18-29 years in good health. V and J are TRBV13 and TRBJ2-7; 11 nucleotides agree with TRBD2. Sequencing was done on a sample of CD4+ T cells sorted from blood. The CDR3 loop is CASSLFPKTSGILSCCEQYF. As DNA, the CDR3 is TGTGCCAGCAGCTTATTCCCCAAGACTAGCGGGATTTTGTCTTGCTGCGAGCAGTACTTC.